The clone carrying this TCR beta chain was recorded at least ten times. Antigen unknown. Three rounds of nested PCR, following a modified ARM-PCR protocol, produced the TCRbeta library. TCRdb reanalysed the multiplex PCR reads using MiXCR and keeps one entry per CDR3 protein. The sample lists around 79,000 distinct CDR3 sequences; about two thirds were seen once. No cell sorting was done before RNA was extracted from the tissue. This record belongs to a study of tumor and adjacent non-tumor tissue in lung cancer. The study's findings and limits: Tumor repertoires had a smaller top 100 clone share than normal lung.

V was pared by 4 bases and J by 3 bases, with 19 bases between. The CDR3 extends over 15 amino acids. Germline values: CDR1 SQVTM, CDR2 ANQGSEA. This chain links TRBV29-1 with TRBJ2-7; D might be TRBD1 (6 bases). This TCR derives from a woman aged 40 to 55 with non-small cell lung cancer. Sequenced material: lung tumor tissue. DNA for the CDR3: TGCAGCGTTGTGTTGCAACGGGACATAAACTACGAGCAGTACTTC. This translates into CSVVLQRDINYEQYF.